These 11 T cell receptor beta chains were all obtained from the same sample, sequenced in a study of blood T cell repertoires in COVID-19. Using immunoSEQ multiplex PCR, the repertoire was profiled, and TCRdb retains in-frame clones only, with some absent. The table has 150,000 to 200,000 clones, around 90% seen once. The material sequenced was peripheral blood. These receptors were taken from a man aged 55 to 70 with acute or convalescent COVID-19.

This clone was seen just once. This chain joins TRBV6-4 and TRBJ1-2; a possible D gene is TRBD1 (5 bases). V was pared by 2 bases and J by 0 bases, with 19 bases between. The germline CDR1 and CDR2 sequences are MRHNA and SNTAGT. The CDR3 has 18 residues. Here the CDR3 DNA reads TGTGCCAGCAGTGACGGACTCTCTTGGAGGGGCCCTAACTATGGCTACACCTTC. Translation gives CASSDGLSWRGPNYGYTF.

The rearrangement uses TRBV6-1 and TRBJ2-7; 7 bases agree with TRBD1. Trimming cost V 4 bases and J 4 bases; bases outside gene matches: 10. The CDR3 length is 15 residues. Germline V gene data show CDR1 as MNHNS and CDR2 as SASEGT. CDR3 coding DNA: TGTGCCAGCAGTGGAGCAAGACAGGGACAATACGAGCAGTACTTC. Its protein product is CASSGARQGQYEQYF.

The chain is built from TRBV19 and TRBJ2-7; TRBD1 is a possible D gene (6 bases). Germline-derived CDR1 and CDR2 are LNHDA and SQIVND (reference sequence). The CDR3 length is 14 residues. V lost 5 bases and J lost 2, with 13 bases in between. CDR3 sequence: CASSLRGETYEQYF. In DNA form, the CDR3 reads TGTGCCAGTAGTCTCAGGGGTGAGACCTACGAGCAGTACTTC.

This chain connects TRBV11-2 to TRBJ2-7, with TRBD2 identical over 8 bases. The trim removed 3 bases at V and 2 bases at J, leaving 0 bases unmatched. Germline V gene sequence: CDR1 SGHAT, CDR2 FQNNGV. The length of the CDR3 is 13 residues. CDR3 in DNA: TGTGCCAGCAGCTTGGGACTAGCCTACGAGCAGTACTTC. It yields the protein CASSLGLAYEQYF. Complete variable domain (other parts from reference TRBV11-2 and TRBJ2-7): EAGVAQSPRYKIIEKRQSVAFWCNPISGHATLYWYQQILGQGPKLLIQFQNNGVVDDSQLPKDRFSAERLKGVDSTLKIQPAKLEDSAVYLCASSLGLAYEQYFGPGTRLTVT.

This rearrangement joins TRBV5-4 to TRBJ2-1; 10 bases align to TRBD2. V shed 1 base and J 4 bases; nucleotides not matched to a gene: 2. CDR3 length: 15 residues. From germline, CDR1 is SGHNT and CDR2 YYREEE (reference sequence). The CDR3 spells CASSLTSGTYNEQFF. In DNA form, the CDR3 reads TGTGCCAGCAGCTTGACTAGCGGGACTTACAATGAGCAGTTCTTC.

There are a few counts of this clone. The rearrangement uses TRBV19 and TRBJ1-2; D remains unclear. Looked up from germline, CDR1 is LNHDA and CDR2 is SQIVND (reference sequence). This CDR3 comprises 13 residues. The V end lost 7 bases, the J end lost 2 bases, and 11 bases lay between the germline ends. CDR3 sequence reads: CASTTSINYGYTF. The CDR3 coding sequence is TGTGCCAGTACCACTTCGATAAACTATGGCTACACCTTC.

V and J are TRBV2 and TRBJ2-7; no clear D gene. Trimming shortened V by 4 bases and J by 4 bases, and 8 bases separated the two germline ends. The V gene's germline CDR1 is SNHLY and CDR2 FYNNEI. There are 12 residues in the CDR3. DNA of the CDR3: TGTGCCAGCAGTGCAGTGAAGTACGAGCAGTACTTC. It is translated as CASSAVKYEQYF.

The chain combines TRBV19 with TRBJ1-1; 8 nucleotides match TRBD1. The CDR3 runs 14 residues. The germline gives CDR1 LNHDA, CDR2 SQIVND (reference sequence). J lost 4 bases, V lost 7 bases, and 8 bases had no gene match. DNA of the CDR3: TGTGCCAGTATTACTCAGGGGGCGGGCACTGAAGCTTTCTTT. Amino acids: CASITQGAGTEAFF.

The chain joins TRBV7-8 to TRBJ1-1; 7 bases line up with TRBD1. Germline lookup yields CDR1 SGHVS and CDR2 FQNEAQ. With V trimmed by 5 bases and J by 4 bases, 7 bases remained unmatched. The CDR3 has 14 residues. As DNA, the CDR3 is TGTGCCAGCAGCAAAGGACAGGCAGGCACTGAAGCTTTCTTT. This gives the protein CASSKGQAGTEAFF.

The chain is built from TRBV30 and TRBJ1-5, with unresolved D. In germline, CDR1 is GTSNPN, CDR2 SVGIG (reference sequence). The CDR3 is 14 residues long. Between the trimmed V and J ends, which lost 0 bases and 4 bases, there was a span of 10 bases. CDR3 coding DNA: TGTGCCTGGAGTGTACAGCAAGGTAATCAGCCCCAGCATTTT. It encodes CAWSVQQGNQPQHF.

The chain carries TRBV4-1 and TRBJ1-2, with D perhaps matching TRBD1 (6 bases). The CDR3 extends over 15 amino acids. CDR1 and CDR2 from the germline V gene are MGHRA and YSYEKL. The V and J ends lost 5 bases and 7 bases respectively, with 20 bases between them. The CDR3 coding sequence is TGCGCCAGCAGCTCCAGCGGGGGGCGCAGAAGTGGCTACACCTTC. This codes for CASSSSGGRRSGYTF.